Listed below are T cell receptor beta chains from one sample, sequenced in a study of shared clonotypes between healthy human individuals. Repertoires were generated with immunoSEQ multiplex PCR, while TCRdb's copy carries only in-frame clones and drops some. The sample carries fewer than 550,000 clones, about 75% recorded once. The sample consisted of PBMCs. The receptors originated from a woman aged 40 to 50 in good health. Some clones in this sample may be carry-over from other donors' samples. Both conserved end residues are part of each CDR3. D genes are given only for firm matches. The size entry is marked missing in some rows and otherwise reads once, few, many or a size class.

J: TRBJ2-1; V: TRBV11-3; size: .; D: .; DNA: TGTGCCAGCAGCTTAAGGGCACTAAACAATGAGCAGTTCTTC; CDR3: CASSLRALNNEQFF
J: TRBJ2-4; V: TRBV9; size: .; D: TRBD2; DNA: TGTGCCAGCAGCATCCAAGCGGGAGCCGAAAACATTCAGTACTTC; CDR3: CASSIQAGAENIQYF
J: TRBJ2-7; V: TRBV30; size: .; D: TRBD2; DNA: TGTGCCTGGAGAAGAGCGGGGAGCTCCTACGAGCAGTACTTC; CDR3: CAWRRAGSSYEQYF
J: TRBJ1-1; V: TRBV4-1; size: .; D: .; DNA: TGCGCCAGCAGCCAAGGGCTCCATTCGAGGAGGGACACTGAAGCTTTCTTT; CDR3: CASSQGLHSRRDTEAFF
J: TRBJ1-2; V: TRBV9; size: few; D: .; DNA: TGTGCCAGCAGCGCATGGACGCCAGTGGGGGTTGGCTACACCTTC; CDR3: CASSAWTPVGVGYTF
J: TRBJ1-5; V: TRBV29-1; size: .; D: TRBD1; DNA: TGCAGCGTTGATGGGACAGGTCCCCTGTGGCCCCAGCATTTT; CDR3: CSVDGTGPLWPQHF
J: TRBJ2-5; V: TRBV7-9; size: few; D: .; DNA: TGTGCCAGCAGCTTAGGAAGAGGCTCCGAGACCCAGTACTTC; CDR3: CASSLGRGSETQYF
J: TRBJ1-3; V: TRBV18; size: .; D: .; DNA: TGTGCCAGCTCACCATCTAATCGGCGGACAAGTAGAAACACCATATATTTT; CDR3: CASSPSNRRTSRNTIYF
J: TRBJ2-3; V: TRBV11-3; size: .; D: .; DNA: TGTGCCAGCAGCTTAGCATCTAGCACAGATACGCAGTATTTT; CDR3: CASSLASSTDTQYF
J: TRBJ2-1; V: TRBV25-1; size: .; D: .; DNA: TGTGCCAGCAGTCATATTGGAGGGGATCACAATGAGCAGTTCTTC; CDR3: CASSHIGGDHNEQFF
J: TRBJ2-4; V: TRBV4-3; size: .; D: TRBD2; DNA: TGCGCCAGCAGCCAAGAGTACAGCGGGAGGCTAAACATTCAGTACTTC; CDR3: CASSQEYSGRLNIQYF
J: TRBJ1-2; V: TRBV30; size: .; D: .; DNA: TGTGCCTGGAGTGCACAGGCCTATGGCTACACCTTC; CDR3: CAWSAQAYGYTF
J: TRBJ2-5; V: TRBV2; size: .; D: .; DNA: TGTGCCAGCAGTGAATTCTACCAAGAGACCCAGTACTTC; CDR3: CASSEFYQETQYF
J: TRBJ2-3; V: TRBV29-1; size: .; D: TRBD1; DNA: TGCAGCGTTGAAGAGCAGGGGGCAGATACGCAGTATTTT; CDR3: CSVEEQGADTQYF
J: TRBJ2-5; V: TRBV19; size: .; D: TRBD1; DNA: TGTGCCAGTAGTATGGACAGGGAAGAGACCCAGTACTTC; CDR3: CASSMDREETQYF
J: TRBJ2-7; V: TRBV5-1; size: .; D: .; DNA: TGCGCCAGCAGCGGAGGGACAGTTTACGAGCAGTACTTC; CDR3: CASSGGTVYEQYF
J: TRBJ1-2; V: TRBV7-8; size: .; D: .; DNA: TGTGCCAGCAGCCTCCAAGGCCGGTCGTCGCTATATGGCTACACCTTC; CDR3: CASSLQGRSSLYGYTF
J: TRBJ2-2; V: TRBV19; size: .; D: .; DNA: TGTGCCAGCCACCCGGAGGGGGTTTCCGGGGAGCTGTTTTTT; CDR3: CASHPEGVSGELFF
J: TRBJ2-1; V: TRBV6-5; size: .; D: .; DNA: TGTGCCAGCAGCAGGGGGGGAGAGGGTGAGCAGTTCTTC; CDR3: CASSRGGEGEQFF
J: TRBJ1-2; V: TRBV7-3; size: .; D: .; DNA: TGTGCCAGCAGCTTAGGTCCGGGGCAGGGAGATGGCTACACCTTC; CDR3: CASSLGPGQGDGYTF
J: TRBJ2-3; V: TRBV10-1; size: .; D: .; DNA: TGCGCCAGCGCGGGGGGGACAGGGAATACAGATACGCAGTATTTT; CDR3: CASAGGTGNTDTQYF
J: TRBJ2-2; V: TRBV9; size: .; D: TRBD2; DNA: TGTGCCAGCAGCCGGGAGGGAGCGAACACCGGGGAGCTGTTTTTT; CDR3: CASSREGANTGELFF
J: TRBJ1-5; V: TRBV7-3; size: .; D: TRBD1; DNA: TGTGCCAGCAGCTTAAGGGAGCTGACAGGGGGCTTCCCCAATCAGCCCCAGCATTTT; CDR3: CASSLRELTGGFPNQPQHF
J: TRBJ1-2; V: TRBV5-4; size: .; D: .; DNA: TGTGCCAGCAGCTCCCCCCCGAGAGGGGGTCTTGGCTACACCTTC; CDR3: CASSSPPRGGLGYTF
J: TRBJ2-1; V: TRBV5-8; size: once; D: TRBD2; DNA: TGTGCCAGCAGCCAATCCAGGACTAGCGGGAGCTACAATGAGCAGTTCTTC; CDR3: CASSQSRTSGSYNEQFF